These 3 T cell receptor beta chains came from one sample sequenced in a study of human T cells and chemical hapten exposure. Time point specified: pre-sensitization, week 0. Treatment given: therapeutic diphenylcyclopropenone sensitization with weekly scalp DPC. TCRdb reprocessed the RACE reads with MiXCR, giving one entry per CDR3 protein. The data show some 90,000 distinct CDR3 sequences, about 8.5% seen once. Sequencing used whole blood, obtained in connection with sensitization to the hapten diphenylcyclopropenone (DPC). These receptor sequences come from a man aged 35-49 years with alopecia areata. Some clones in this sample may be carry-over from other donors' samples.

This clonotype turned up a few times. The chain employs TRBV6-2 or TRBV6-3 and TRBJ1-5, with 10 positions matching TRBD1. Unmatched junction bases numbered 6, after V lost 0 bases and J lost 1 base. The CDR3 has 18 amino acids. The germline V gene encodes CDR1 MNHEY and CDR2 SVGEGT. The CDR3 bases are TGTGCCAGCAGTTACTCCTTCGGACAGGGGGAAAGCAATCAGCCCCAGCATTTT. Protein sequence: CASSYSFGQGESNQPQHF.

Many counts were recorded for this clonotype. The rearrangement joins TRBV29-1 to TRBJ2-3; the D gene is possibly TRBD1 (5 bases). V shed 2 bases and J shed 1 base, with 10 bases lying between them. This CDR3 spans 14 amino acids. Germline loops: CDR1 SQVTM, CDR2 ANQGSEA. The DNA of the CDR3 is TGCAGCGTTGAAAAGGGGCAGGGCACAGATACGCAGTATTTT. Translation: CSVEKGQGTDTQYF.

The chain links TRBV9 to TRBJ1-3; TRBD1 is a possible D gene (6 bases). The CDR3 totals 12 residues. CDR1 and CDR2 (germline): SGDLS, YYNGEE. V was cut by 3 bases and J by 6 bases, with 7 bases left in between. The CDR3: CASSGQENTIYF. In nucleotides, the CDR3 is TGTGCCAGCAGCGGACAGGAAAACACCATATATTTT.